This note documents a single T cell receptor (beta chain) sequence. Antigen specificity is unknown. The method was immunoSEQ multiplex PCR; TCRdb's version includes in-frame clones alone and lacks a portion of them. The sample carries more than 30,000 clones, approximately 91% recorded once. This sample is part of a study of STAT5B mutations in CD4+ large granular lymphocyte leukemia. Study conclusions and caveats: 8/27 top patient clones versus 2/35 control clones were TRBV06-family.

Germline V gives CDR1 MNHNS, CDR2 SASEGT. The CDR3 sequence is 14 residues long. Trimming shortened V by 4 bases and J by 1 base, and 10 bases separated the two germline ends. Material for sequencing was CD4+ T cells from blood buffy coats. The V gene is TRBV6-1, the J gene TRBJ1-1; D gene ambiguous. The source of this sequence is a human donor in good health. The CDR3 is CASSVLQENTEAFF. DNA of the CDR3: TGTGCCAGCAGTGTCTTACAAGAGAACACTGAAGCTTTCTTT.